This TCR beta chain was found in a study of vaccination effects on CD4 cells after COVID-19. It was after around 10 days of culture that CD4+ T cells were isolated. Every participant took two doses of the BNT162b2 or mRNA-1273 vaccine. Here immunoSEQ multiplex PCR was the method, and the copy in TCRdb shows in-frame clones only, minus some. The data contain around 62,000 clones, just under 75% of them singletons. From its first to its last residue, the CDR3 has 19 amino acids. In the case of this clone: Its specificity is unknown. The DNA is left out, because the CDR3 cannot be placed on it with certainty; the CDR3 is given as TCRdb lists it.

This TCR derives from a human donor who received a COVID-19 vaccine. The genes are TRBV21-1 and TRBJ2-6. TRBV21-1 is labeled a pseudogene. Material: CD4+ T cells from PBMCs cultured without peptide, obtained after COVID-19 vaccination. The CDR3 loop is CASSLWGPGNGPGANVLTF.